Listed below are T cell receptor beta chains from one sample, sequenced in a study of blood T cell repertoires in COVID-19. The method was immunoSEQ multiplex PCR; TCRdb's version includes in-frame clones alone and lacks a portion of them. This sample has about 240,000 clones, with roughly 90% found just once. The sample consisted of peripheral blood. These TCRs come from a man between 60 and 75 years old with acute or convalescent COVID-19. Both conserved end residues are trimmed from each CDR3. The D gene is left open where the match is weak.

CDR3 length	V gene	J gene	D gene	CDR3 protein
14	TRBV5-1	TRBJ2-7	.	ASSLEELAVSYEQY
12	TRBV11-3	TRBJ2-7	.	ASSLFSDSYEQY
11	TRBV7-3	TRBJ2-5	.	ASSFSPQETQY
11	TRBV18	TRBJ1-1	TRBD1	ASSSNWDSEAF
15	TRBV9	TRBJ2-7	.	ASSLASGISSSYEQY
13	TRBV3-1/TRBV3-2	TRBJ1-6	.	ASSQGGSGNSPLH
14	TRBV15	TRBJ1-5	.	ATSRPVGVDNQPQH
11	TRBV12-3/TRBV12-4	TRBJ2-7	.	ASSTYRAYEQY
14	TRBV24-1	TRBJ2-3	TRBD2	ATSDPTSGSSDTQY
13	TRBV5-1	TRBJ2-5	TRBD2	ASNKRLAGGETQY
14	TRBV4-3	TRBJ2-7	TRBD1	ASSYSGTGETYEQY
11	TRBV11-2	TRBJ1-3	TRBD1	ASSPGQRNTIY